This T cell receptor (beta chain) was profiled in a study of blood T cells in healthy people across ages. Together with a sample-barcoded 5' primer, a J-beta primer mix was included in a second PCR lasting roughly 6 to 12 cycles. Via MiXCR, TCRdb re-called the 5' RACE reads, giving one row per CDR3 protein. Of about 1.1 million distinct CDR3 sequences listed, around two fifths are singletons. CDR3 length: 11 amino acids. Germline lookup yields CDR1 SQVTM and CDR2 ANQGSEA. To note about this clonotype: A much larger clone lies a single base off, so this may be a read error.

Total RNA extracted from each sample amounted to at least 5.5 micrograms. The material sequenced was blood. This chain uses TRBV29-1 with TRBJ2-5; no reliable D call. The J call may be in error: the DNA end matches TRBJ2-1 better. The source of this sequence is a man between 18 and 29 years old in good health. The CDR3 region has the DNA TGCAGCAAAACGTACCAAGAGACCCAGTTCTTC. The encoded protein is CSKTYQETQFF.